One and the same sample provided the 27 T cell receptor beta chains below, sequenced in a study of T cells expressing NK-cell markers (dated by TCRdb to about 2020). The library came from 5' RACE. The sequencing machine was an Illumina HiSeq 2000. TCRdb reprocessed the reads and assigns one entry to each CDR3 protein sequence, leaving out DNA. The record for this sample contains more than 400,000 distinct CDR3 sequences. The ten largest clones take up approximately 7% of the sample. The sequencing input was blood T cells: a sorted CD56 or NKG2C T cell subset, CD4+ or CD8+ T cells, or bulk PBMC T cells (not recorded which). Receptor source: a woman between 18 and 70 years old in good health.

The gene calls are TRBV19 and TRBJ2-2; TCRdb designates TRBD1, a call that cannot be tested without DNA. The CDR3 loop spans 15 amino acids. Germline-derived CDR1 and CDR2 are LNHDA and SQIVND (reference sequence). The CDR3 protein is CASSMRGAATGELFF.

The rearrangement links TRBV4-1 to TRBJ2-1; no DNA is available, so the TRBD2 call from TCRdb remains unchecked. The length of the CDR3 is 14 residues. The germline CDR1 and CDR2 sequences are MGHRA and YSYEKL. CDR3 sequence reads: CASSQDPLAKEQFF.

This chain connects TRBV9 to TRBJ2-1. Germline CDR1 and CDR2: SGDLS and YYNGEE. The CDR3 loop spans 16 amino acids. The CDR3 sequence is CASSVEGLISYNEQFF. The full variable domain, in which reference TRBV9 and TRBJ2-1 provide the parts outside the CDR3, is DSGVTQTPKHLITATGQRVTLRCSPRSGDLSVYWYQQSLDQGLQFLIQYYNGEERAKGNILERFSAQQFPDLHSELNLSSLELGDSALYFCASSVEGLISYNEQFFGPGTRLTVL.

The rearrangement links TRBV11-2 to TRBJ2-3; TCRdb's D call, TRBD1, is unchecked because there is no DNA. The germline CDR1 and CDR2 sequences are SGHAT and FQNNGV. The CDR3 extends over 14 amino acids. This CDR3 reads CASSEYPQEDTQYF.

The genes are TRBV20-1 and TRBJ2-2. This CDR3 comprises 15 residues. Germline V gene data show CDR1 as DFQATT and CDR2 as SNEGSKA (reference sequence). The CDR3 reads CSAREASLYTGELFF.

The V and J genes are TRBV20-1 and TRBJ2-2; TCRdb outputs TRBD2, but without DNA this stays unchecked. The CDR3 has 15 residues. Germline lookup yields CDR1 DFQATT and CDR2 SNEGSKA (reference sequence). CDR3 protein: CSAGDYSKNTGELFF.

The gene calls are TRBV12-3 or TRBV12-4 and TRBJ2-1; TCRdb proposes TRBD2, but this gene call is untestable without DNA. This CDR3 has 16 amino acids. The CDR3 loop reads CASSRGSGGAYNEQFF.

The J gene is TRBJ2-7, the V gene TRBV20-1; TCRdb's D call of TRBD2 is untestable without DNA. The CDR3 is 14 amino acids. In germline, CDR1 is DFQATT, CDR2 SNEGSKA (reference sequence). The CDR3 reads CSAEVSGRGYEQYF.

The genes are TRBV6-5 and TRBJ1-5. The CDR3 runs to 13 residues. From germline, CDR1 is MNHEY and CDR2 SVGAGI. This CDR3 reads CASSYSRRQPQHF.

The V and J genes are TRBV4-1 and TRBJ1-2; with no DNA, the TCRdb D assignment of TRBD1 cannot be verified. There are 13 residues in the CDR3. Germline CDR1 and CDR2: MGHRA and YSYEKL. This chain's CDR3 is CASSQDEGGGYTF.

This chain connects TRBV20-1 to TRBJ1-5; TCRdb names TRBD1, which stays unverified in the absence of DNA. Germline V gene sequence: CDR1 DFQATT, CDR2 SNEGSKA (reference sequence). This CDR3 region has 14 residues. The CDR3 sequence is CSARDRGTGSAQHF.

This chain uses TRBV20-1 with TRBJ1-2; the D call of TRBD1 rests on TCRdb alone, since no DNA is present to check it. Germline loops: CDR1 DFQATT, CDR2 SNEGSKA (reference sequence). The CDR3 has 13 residues. The CDR3 loop is CSARDAANYGYTF.

This CDR3 is CASSVTGEGYGYTF. The V gene is TRBV6-1, the J gene TRBJ1-2; no DNA is available, so the TRBD1 call from TCRdb remains unchecked. The CDR3 consists of 14 residues. The germline V gene has CDR1 MNHNS and CDR2 SASEGT.

The genes are TRBV24-1 and TRBJ2-5. Germline CDR1 and CDR2: KGHDR and SFDVKD. The CDR3 runs 14 residues. The CDR3 protein is CATRDSSYQETQYF.

The J gene is TRBJ1-6, the V gene TRBV4-1. The CDR3 has 13 residues. Germline V gene sequence: CDR1 MGHRA, CDR2 YSYEKL. The CDR3: CASSLALNSPLHF.

This sequence joins TRBV5-1 and TRBJ2-2. Germline V gene lookup returns CDR1 SGHRS and CDR2 YFSETQ. This CDR3 contains 13 residues. The CDR3 here is CASSLGSTGELFF.

The chain uses TRBV5-1 and TRBJ2-3. CDR1 SGHRS and CDR2 YFSETQ come from the germline V gene. The length of the CDR3 is 14 residues. The CDR3 is CASSLALDTDTQYF.

The gene calls are TRBV20-1 and TRBJ2-7; TCRdb lists TRBD2, though no DNA is available to test this call. The CDR3 spans 13 residues. From germline, CDR1 is DFQATT and CDR2 SNEGSKA (reference sequence). The CDR3 protein is CSASRLGAYEQYF.

The J gene is TRBJ1-6, the V gene TRBV20-1. CDR3 length equals 15 residues. Germline V gene sequence: CDR1 DFQATT, CDR2 SNEGSKA (reference sequence). The CDR3 sequence is CSATGFGEKNSPLHF.

The chain links TRBV12-3 or TRBV12-4 to TRBJ1-5; TCRdb calls TRBD1, which cannot be checked without DNA. The CDR3 runs to 18 residues. The CDR3 protein is CASSSQLGVGYSNQPQHF.

This chain joins TRBV5-1 and TRBJ1-4; TCRdb calls TRBD1, which cannot be checked without DNA. CDR1 and CDR2 (germline): SGHRS, YFSETQ. The CDR3 sequence is 14 residues long. This CDR3 reads CASSGQGPNEKLFF.

The chain employs TRBV2 and TRBJ2-3. The CDR3 covers 14 residues. Germline V gives CDR1 SNHLY, CDR2 FYNNEI. CDR3 loop: CASSDMTYTDTQYF.

The chain carries TRBV4-1 and TRBJ2-1. Germline V gene sequence: CDR1 MGHRA, CDR2 YSYEKL. There are 16 residues in the CDR3. CDR3: CASSQESRGSYNEQFF.

The V call is TRBV29-1, the J call TRBJ1-4. CDR3 length: 14 residues. CDR1 SQVTM and CDR2 ANQGSEA come from the germline V gene. The CDR3 loop is CSVVGWDNNEKLFF. Full variable domain (rest looked up from reference TRBV29-1 and TRBJ1-4): SAVISQKPSRDICQRGTSLTIQCQVDSQVTMMFWYRQQPGQSLTLIATANQGSEATYESGFVIDKFPISRPNLTFSTLTVSNMSPEDSSIYLCSVVGWDNNEKLFFGSGTQLSVL.

V gene TRBV20-1 combines with J gene TRBJ1-5; TCRdb's assignment of TRBD1 cannot be checked, as there is no DNA. CDR1 is DFQATT and CDR2 is SNEGSKA in the germline V gene (reference sequence). The CDR3 is 14 residues long. CDR3 in amino acids: CSARDQLGGQPQHF.

The chain recombines TRBV4-3 with TRBJ2-2; TCRdb's D call of TRBD2 is untestable without DNA. The CDR3 length is 14 residues. In germline, CDR1 is LGHNA, CDR2 YSLEER. CDR3 loop: CASRKGEGTGELFF.

V is TRBV5-8 and J is TRBJ2-5. This CDR3 comprises 12 residues. Germline CDR1 and CDR2: SGHTS and YDEGEE. The CDR3 loop reads CASSGVWETQYF.